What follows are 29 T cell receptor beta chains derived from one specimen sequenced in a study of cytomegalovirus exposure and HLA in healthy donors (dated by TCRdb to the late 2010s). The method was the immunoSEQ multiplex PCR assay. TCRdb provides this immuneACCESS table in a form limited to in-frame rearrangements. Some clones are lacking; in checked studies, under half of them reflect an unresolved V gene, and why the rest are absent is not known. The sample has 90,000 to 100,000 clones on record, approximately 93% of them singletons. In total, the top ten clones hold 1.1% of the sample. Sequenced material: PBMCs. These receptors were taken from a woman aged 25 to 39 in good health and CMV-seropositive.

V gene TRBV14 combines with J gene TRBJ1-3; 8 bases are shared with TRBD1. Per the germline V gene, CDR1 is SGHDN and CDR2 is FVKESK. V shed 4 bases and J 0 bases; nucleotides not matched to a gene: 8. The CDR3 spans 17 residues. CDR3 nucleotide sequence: TGTGCCAGCAGCCTGATCACAGGGGGTCACTCTGGAAACACCATATATTTT. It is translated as CASSLITGGHSGNTIYF.

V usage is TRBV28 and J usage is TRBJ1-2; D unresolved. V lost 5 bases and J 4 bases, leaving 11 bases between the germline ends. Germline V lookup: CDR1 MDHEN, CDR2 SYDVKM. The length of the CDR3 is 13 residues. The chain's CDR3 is CASSPAGFYGYTF. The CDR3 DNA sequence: TGTGCCAGCAGTCCGGCGGGATTCTATGGCTACACCTTC.

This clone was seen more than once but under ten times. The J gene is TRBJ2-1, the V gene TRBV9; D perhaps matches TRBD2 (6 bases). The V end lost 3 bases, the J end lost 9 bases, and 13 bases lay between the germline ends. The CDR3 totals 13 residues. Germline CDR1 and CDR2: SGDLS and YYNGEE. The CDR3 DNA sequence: TGTGCCAGCAGCGGAAGTAGCGGAGTTGAGCAGTTCTTC. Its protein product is CASSGSSGVEQFF.

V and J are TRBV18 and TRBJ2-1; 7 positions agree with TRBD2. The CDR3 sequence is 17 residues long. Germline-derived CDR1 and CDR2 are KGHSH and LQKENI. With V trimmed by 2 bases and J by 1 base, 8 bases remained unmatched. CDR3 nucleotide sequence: TGTGCCAGCTCACCAGTAGTGGGAGGGCCGTCCTACAATGAGCAGTTCTTC. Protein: CASSPVVGGPSYNEQFF.

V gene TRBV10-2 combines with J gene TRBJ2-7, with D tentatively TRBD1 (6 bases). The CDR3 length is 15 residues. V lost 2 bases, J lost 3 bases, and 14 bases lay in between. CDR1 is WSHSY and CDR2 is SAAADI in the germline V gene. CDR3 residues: CASSERDNGLYEQYF. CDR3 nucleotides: TGCGCCAGCAGTGAGAGGGACAACGGCCTCTACGAGCAGTACTTC.

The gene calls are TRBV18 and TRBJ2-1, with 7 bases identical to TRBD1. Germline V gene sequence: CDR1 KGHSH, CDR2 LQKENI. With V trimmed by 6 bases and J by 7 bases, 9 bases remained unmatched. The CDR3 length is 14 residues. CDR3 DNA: TGTGCCAGCTCTGGGACAGCACAGGGAAATGAGCAGTTCTTC. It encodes CASSGTAQGNEQFF.

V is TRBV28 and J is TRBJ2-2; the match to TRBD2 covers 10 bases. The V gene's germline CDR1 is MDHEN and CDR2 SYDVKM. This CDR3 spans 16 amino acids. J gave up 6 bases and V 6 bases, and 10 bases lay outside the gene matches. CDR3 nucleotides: TGTGCCAGCAGCGAACCCGGGACTAGCGTTTCCGGGGAGCTGTTTTTT. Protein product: CASSEPGTSVSGELFF.

The CDR3 DNA sequence: TGTGCCAGCAGCCAAGATATTGTGGGCCTAAACACCGGGGAGCTGTTTTTT. Its translation: CASSQDIVGLNTGELFF. The chain links TRBV14 to TRBJ2-2; D is uncertain. There are 17 residues in the CDR3. V shed 0 bases and J shed 2 bases, with 13 bases lying between them. The germline V gene encodes CDR1 SGHDN and CDR2 FVKESK.

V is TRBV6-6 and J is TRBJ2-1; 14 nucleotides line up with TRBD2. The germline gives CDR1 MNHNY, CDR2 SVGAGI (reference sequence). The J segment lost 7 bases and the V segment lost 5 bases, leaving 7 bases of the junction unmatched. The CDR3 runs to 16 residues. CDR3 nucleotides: TGTGCCAGCAGTACGGGGACTAGCGGGAGTAAGAATGAGCAGTTCTTC. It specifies CASSTGTSGSKNEQFF.

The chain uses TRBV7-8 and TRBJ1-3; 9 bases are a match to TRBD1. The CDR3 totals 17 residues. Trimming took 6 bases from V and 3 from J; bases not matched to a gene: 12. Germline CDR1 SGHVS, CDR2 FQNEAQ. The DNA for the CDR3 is TGTGCCAGCAGGCGTTCCCCGGGACAGGGTAATGGAAACACCATATATTTT. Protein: CASRRSPGQGNGNTIYF.

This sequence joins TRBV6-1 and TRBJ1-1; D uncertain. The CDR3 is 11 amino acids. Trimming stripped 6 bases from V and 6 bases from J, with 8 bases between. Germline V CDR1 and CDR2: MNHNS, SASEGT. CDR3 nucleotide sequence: TGTGCCAGCAGGGAGATCGCTGAAGCTTTCTTT. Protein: CASREIAEAFF.

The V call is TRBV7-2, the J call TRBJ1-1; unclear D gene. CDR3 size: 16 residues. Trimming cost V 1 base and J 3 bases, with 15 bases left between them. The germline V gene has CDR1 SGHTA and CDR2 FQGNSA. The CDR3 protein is CASSLGPRGTDTEAFF. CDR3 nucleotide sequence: TGTGCCAGCAGCTTAGGCCCGCGGGGAACGGACACTGAAGCTTTCTTT.

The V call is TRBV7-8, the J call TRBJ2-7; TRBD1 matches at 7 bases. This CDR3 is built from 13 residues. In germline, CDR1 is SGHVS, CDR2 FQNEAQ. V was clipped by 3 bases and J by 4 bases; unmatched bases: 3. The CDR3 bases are TGTGCCAGCAGCTTCACAGGGGTGTACGAGCAGTACTTC. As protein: CASSFTGVYEQYF.

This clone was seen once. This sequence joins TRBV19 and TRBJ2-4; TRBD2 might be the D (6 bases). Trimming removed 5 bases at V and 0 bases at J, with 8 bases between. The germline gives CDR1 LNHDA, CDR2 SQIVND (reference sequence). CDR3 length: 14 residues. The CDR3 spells CASSAGLAKNIQYF. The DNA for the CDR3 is TGTGCCAGTAGTGCGGGGCTAGCCAAAAACATTCAGTACTTC.

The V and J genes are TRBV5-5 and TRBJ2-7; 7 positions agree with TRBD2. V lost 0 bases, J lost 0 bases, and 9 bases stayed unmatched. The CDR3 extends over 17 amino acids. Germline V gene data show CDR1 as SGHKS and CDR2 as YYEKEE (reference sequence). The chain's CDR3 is CASSLAPGGHSSYEQYF. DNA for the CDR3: TGTGCCAGCAGCTTGGCCCCGGGGGGTCATAGCTCCTACGAGCAGTACTTC.

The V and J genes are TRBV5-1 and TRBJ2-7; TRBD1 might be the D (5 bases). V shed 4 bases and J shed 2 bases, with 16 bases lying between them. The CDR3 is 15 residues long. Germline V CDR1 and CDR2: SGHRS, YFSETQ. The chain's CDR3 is CASSEDTVQAYEQYF. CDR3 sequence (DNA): TGCGCCAGCAGCGAGGACACGGTTCAAGCCTACGAGCAGTACTTC.

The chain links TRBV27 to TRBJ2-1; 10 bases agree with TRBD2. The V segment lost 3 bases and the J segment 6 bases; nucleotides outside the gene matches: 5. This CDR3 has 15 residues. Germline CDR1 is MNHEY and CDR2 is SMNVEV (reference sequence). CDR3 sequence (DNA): TGTGCCAGCAGTTTTTCTAGCGGGAGTAGCAATGAGCAGTTCTTC. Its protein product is CASSFSSGSSNEQFF.

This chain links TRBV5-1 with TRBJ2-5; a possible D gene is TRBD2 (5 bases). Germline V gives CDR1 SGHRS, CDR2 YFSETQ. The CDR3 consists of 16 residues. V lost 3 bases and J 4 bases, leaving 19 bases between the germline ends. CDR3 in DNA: TGCGCCAGCAGCTGGGGTCCCGGGCCGGCGGGAGAGACCCAGTACTTC. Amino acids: CASSWGPGPAGETQYF.

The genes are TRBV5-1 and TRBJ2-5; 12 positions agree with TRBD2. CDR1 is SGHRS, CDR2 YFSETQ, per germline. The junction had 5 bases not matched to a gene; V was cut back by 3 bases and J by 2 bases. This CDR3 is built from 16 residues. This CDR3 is CASSSGLAGPQETQYF. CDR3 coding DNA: TGCGCCAGCAGCTCAGGACTAGCGGGACCACAAGAGACCCAGTACTTC.

CDR3 sequence reads: CASSQLRQSNEKLFF. CDR3 bases: TGTGCCAGCAGCCAATTACGACAGTCTAATGAAAAACTGTTTTTT. The genes are TRBV14 and TRBJ1-4; a weak D match, TRBD1 (5 bases). Trimming left V 2 bases short and J 3 bases short, with 10 bases between. CDR3 length: 15 amino acids. Germline CDR1 reads SGHDN; CDR2 reads FVKESK.

The CDR3 sequence is CASRVAYDTGELFF. The CDR3 DNA reads as TGTGCCAGCAGGGTAGCGTACGACACCGGGGAGCTGTTTTTT. The chain is built from TRBV6-5 and TRBJ2-2; a possible D gene is TRBD2 (5 bases). This CDR3 is built from 14 residues. V was clipped by 6 bases and J by 3 bases, with 11 bases between them. Germline CDR1 MNHEY, CDR2 SVGAGI.

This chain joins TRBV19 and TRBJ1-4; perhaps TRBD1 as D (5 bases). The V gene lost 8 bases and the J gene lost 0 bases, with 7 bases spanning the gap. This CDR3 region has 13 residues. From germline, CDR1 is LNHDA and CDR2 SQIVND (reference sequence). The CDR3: CASGAATNEKLFF. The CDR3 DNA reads TGTGCCAGTGGGGCTGCAACTAATGAAAAACTGTTTTTT.

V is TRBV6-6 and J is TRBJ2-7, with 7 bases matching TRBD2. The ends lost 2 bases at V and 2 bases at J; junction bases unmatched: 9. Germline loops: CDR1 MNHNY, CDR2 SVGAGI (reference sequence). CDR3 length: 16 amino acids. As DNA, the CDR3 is TGTGCCAGCAGTTACCCCTCTGGGCGGGGGACCTACGAGCAGTACTTC. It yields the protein CASSYPSGRGTYEQYF.

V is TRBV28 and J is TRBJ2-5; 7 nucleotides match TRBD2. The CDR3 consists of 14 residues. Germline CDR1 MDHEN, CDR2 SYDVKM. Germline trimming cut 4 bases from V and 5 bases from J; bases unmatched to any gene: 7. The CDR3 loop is CASSSTGGSETQYF. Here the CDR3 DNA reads TGTGCCAGCAGTTCGACGGGGGGTTCCGAGACCCAGTACTTC.

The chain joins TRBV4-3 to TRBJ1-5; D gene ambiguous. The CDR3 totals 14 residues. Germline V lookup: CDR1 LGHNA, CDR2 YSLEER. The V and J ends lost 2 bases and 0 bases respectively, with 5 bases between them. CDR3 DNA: TGCGCCAGCAGCCAACAGTATAGCAATCAGCCCCAGCATTTT. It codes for CASSQQYSNQPQHF.

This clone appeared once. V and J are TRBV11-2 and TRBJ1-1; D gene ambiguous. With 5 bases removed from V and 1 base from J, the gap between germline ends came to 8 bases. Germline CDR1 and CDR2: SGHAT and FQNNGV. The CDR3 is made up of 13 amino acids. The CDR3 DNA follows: TGTGCCAGCAGCCCTAGACGGAACACTGAAGCTTTCTTT. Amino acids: CASSPRRNTEAFF.

CDR3 nucleotide sequence: TGTGCCAGCAGCGAGCGTGGGACAGGGGGCAGGGATGGCTACACCTTC. Amino acid sequence: CASSERGTGGRDGYTF. The V and J genes are TRBV5-4 and TRBJ1-2, with 12 bases matching TRBD1. Trimming at V came to 4 bases and at J to 6 bases, leaving 10 bases not matched to a gene. The V gene's germline CDR1 is SGHNT and CDR2 YYREEE (reference sequence). The CDR3 is 16 amino acids.

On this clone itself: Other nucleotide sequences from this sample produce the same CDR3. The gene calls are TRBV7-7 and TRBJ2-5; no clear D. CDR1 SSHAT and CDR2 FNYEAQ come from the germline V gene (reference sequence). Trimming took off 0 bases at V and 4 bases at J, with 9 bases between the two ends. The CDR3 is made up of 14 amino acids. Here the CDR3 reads CASSLASSPETQYF. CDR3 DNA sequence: TGTGCCAGCAGCTTAGCGAGTAGCCCAGAGACCCAGTACTTC.

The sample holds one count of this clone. This CDR3 reads CASSITDTQYF. CDR3 bases: TGTGCCAGCAGTATAACAGATACGCAGTATTTT. This chain joins TRBV28 and TRBJ2-3; D is unresolved. This CDR3 region has 11 residues. The germline gives CDR1 MDHEN, CDR2 SYDVKM. V was shortened by 5 bases and J by 3 bases, with 3 bases between the two germline ends.